These 13 T cell receptor beta chains share one sample of origin, sequenced in a study of shared clonotypes between healthy human individuals. TCRdb's copy holds only in-frame clones and misses some; the assay was immunoSEQ multiplex PCR. The sample yields over a million clones, 65% to 80% seen once. The source material was memory CD4+ T cells sorted from blood. Subset here: CD45RA-negative fraction. Every receptor here comes from a young man in good health.

The CDR3 DNA reads TGTGCCGGCGGGCAGGCAGTTGGGGCCCAGTACTTC. Translated: CAGGQAVGAQYF. V is TRBV30 and J is TRBJ2-5, with D perhaps TRBD2 (5 bases). V shed 8 bases and J shed 9 bases, with 19 bases lying between them. The CDR3 runs to 12 residues. Germline-derived CDR1 and CDR2 are GTSNPN and SVGIG (reference sequence).

The CDR3: CASTMTPTRSTDTQYF. The CDR3 region has the DNA TGTGCCAGTACGATGACCCCGACAAGAAGCACAGATACGCAGTATTTT. The rearrangement uses TRBV19 and TRBJ2-3; D ambiguous. CDR1 and CDR2 from the germline V gene are LNHDA and SQIVND (reference sequence). Trimming took off 7 bases at V and 0 bases at J, with 17 bases between the two ends. This CDR3 has 16 residues.

V gene TRBV7-9 combines with J gene TRBJ2-7; D could derive from TRBD1 or TRBD2 (5 bases each). The V end was cut by 4 bases, the J end by 4 bases, with 11 bases between. Germline V gene lookup returns CDR1 SEHNR and CDR2 FQNEAQ (reference sequence). The CDR3 runs to 13 residues. The CDR3 region has the DNA TGTGCCAGCAGCTGGGGAGACAGTTACGAGCAGTACTTC. It codes for CASSWGDSYEQYF.

The rearrangement uses TRBV19 and TRBJ2-1; the D is unclear. Germline V gives CDR1 LNHDA, CDR2 SQIVND (reference sequence). This CDR3 has 17 amino acids. Trimming left V 3 bases short and J 0 bases short, with 15 bases between. The CDR3 sequence is CASSISGLLSSYNEQFF. The CDR3 bases are TGTGCCAGTAGTATTTCTGGTCTTTTGAGCTCCTACAATGAGCAGTTCTTC.

This rearrangement joins TRBV20-1 to TRBJ2-7; no clear D gene. V lost 6 bases and J lost 6, with 12 bases in between. Germline V gene lookup returns CDR1 DFQATT and CDR2 SNEGSKA (reference sequence). The CDR3 totals 11 residues. The CDR3 DNA reads TGCAGTGCAGCCCCTTCTGTCGAGCAGTACTTC. As protein: CSAAPSVEQYF.

As concerns this clone: One end of the junction does not line up with germline, which may come from a read error. The rearrangement uses TRBV5-1 and TRBJ2-7, with TRBD2 identical over 8 bases. In germline, CDR1 is SGHRS, CDR2 YFSETQ. The CDR3 covers 14 residues. This CDR3 reads CASSLYGRVYEQYF. CDR3 nucleotides: TGTGCCAGCAGCTTGTACGGGAGGGTCTACGAGCAGTACTTC.

The chain couples TRBV2 to TRBJ2-2; a weak D match, TRBD1 (6 bases). Trimming removed 6 bases from V and 4 bases from J, with 15 bases in between. The CDR3 is made up of 15 amino acids. Germline assignment: CDR1 SNHLY and CDR2 FYNNEI. CDR3 residues: CASRLQGVVTGELFF. CDR3 coding DNA: TGTGCCAGCAGGCTACAGGGCGTAGTCACCGGGGAGCTGTTTTTT. The complete variable domain, with remaining parts taken from reference TRBV2 and TRBJ2-2, reads EPEVTQTPSHQVTQMGQEVILRCVPISNHLYFYWYRQILGQKVEFLVSFYNNEISEKSEIFDDQFSVERPDGSNFTLKIRSTKLEDSAMYFCASRLQGVVTGELFFGEGSRLTVL.

Many counts were recorded for this clone. The CDR3 DNA is TGTGCCAGCAGTGACGCGTACCGAGGGTACGAGCAGTACTTC. Protein sequence: CASSDAYRGYEQYF. The V call is TRBV2, the J call TRBJ2-7, with a possible D match to TRBD2 (5 bases). This CDR3 comprises 14 residues. CDR1 and CDR2 (germline): SNHLY, FYNNEI. The V end was cut by 3 bases, the J end by 4 bases, with 13 bases between.

The gene calls are TRBV5-4 and TRBJ1-6; D perhaps matches TRBD1 (5 bases). Germline CDR1 and CDR2: SGHNT and YYREEE (reference sequence). This CDR3 has 12 amino acids. The ends were cut back, 4 bases at V and 15 bases at J, with 14 bases in the middle. Here the CDR3 reads CASSLSGRNLHF. CDR3 nucleotides: TGTGCCAGCAGCCTGTCGGGACGAAACCTCCACTTT.

The CDR3 here is CSASGQDQAFF. The CDR3 DNA reads TGCAGTGCTAGTGGGCAGGACCAAGCTTTCTTT. This chain uses TRBV20-1 with TRBJ1-1, with unresolved D. CDR3 length equals 11 residues. V lost 3 bases to trimming and J lost 9 bases, with 11 bases between them. Germline V gene lookup returns CDR1 DFQATT and CDR2 SNEGSKA (reference sequence).

This clone was counted at least ten times. V and J are TRBV29-1 and TRBJ2-3, with D possibly being TRBD1 or TRBD2 (5 bases each). Between the trimmed V and J ends, which lost 3 bases and 1 base, there was a span of 8 bases. The germline V gene encodes CDR1 SQVTM and CDR2 ANQGSEA. The CDR3 has 13 residues. CDR3 in DNA: TGCAGCGTTGATCAGGGACGCACAGATACGCAGTATTTT. This translates into CSVDQGRTDTQYF.

V is TRBV2 and J is TRBJ1-5; D uncertain. The CDR3 loop spans 13 amino acids. Germline V gene lookup returns CDR1 SNHLY and CDR2 FYNNEI. The V gene lost 6 bases and the J gene lost 5 bases, with 11 bases spanning the gap. As DNA, the CDR3 is TGTGCCAGCAGGACTACCATGGATCAGCCCCAGCATTTT. Encoded protein: CASRTTMDQPQHF.

The V and J genes are TRBV5-5 and TRBJ1-2; the D is unclear. The CDR3 covers 13 residues. Germline V gene lookup returns CDR1 SGHKS and CDR2 YYEKEE (reference sequence). Trimming removed 4 bases from V and 4 bases from J, with 11 bases in between. This chain's CDR3 is CASSQDGSYGYTF. The CDR3 DNA reads TGTGCCAGCAGCCAAGACGGGTCCTATGGCTACACCTTC.